This T cell receptor (beta chain) was sequenced during a study of pediatric ulcerative colitis. One to two pinch biopsies were taken from the rectum during colonoscopy. Generated by immunoSEQ multiplex PCR, the TCRdb table keeps only in-frame clones and is missing some. The sample contains approximately 38,000 clones, 75% of which appear only once. Germline CDR1 SGHDT, CDR2 YYEEEE. The CDR3 consists of 13 residues. Between the trimmed V and J ends, which lost 4 bases and 2 bases, there was a span of 9 bases. The J gene is TRBJ1-1, the V gene TRBV5-6; D uncertain. Sequencing was performed on gut tissue. The sequence came from a boy younger than 18 with severe ulcerative colitis. DNA of the CDR3: TGTGCCAGCAGCCCTGGACCTAACACTGAAGCTTTCTTT. It yields the protein CASSPGPNTEAFF.